The 18 T cell receptor beta chains presented below share a single source sample, sequenced in a study of blood T cell repertoires in COVID-19. Sequencing used immunoSEQ multiplex PCR; TCRdb keeps in-frame clones, though not all of them. Of hundreds of thousands of clones listed, about nine tenths are singletons. The sample comprised peripheral blood. These receptors came from a woman between 40 and 50 years old who had recovered from COVID-19.

This clone was detected only once. V gene TRBV5-1 combines with J gene TRBJ1-1; D unresolved. The CDR3 covers 14 residues. Per the germline V gene, CDR1 is SGHRS and CDR2 is YFSETQ. Trimming removed 0 bases from V and 6 bases from J, with 12 bases in between. CDR3 residues: CASSLEGNGAEAFF. For the CDR3, the DNA is TGCGCCAGCAGCTTGGAAGGGAACGGGGCTGAAGCTTTCTTT.

J is TRBJ1-1 and V is TRBV7-2; D is unclear. CDR3 length: 13 amino acids. Germline-derived CDR1 and CDR2 are SGHTA and FQGNSA. Trimming stripped 4 bases from V and 7 bases from J, with 13 bases between. Here the CDR3 reads CASSSTRAGEAFF. CDR3 DNA sequence: TGTGCCAGCAGCTCGACCAGAGCGGGTGAAGCTTTCTTT.

The chain employs TRBV20-1 and TRBJ2-6, with 7 nucleotides matching TRBD1. CDR1 is DFQATT, CDR2 SNEGSKA, per germline (reference sequence). This CDR3 spans 16 amino acids. The V gene end was trimmed by 3 bases and the J gene end by 0 bases; junction bases not matched to a gene: 5. The CDR3 DNA is TGCAGTGCTAGTCCCGACAGGGCCTCTGGGGCCAACGTCCTGACTTTC. Encoded protein: CSASPDRASGANVLTF.

This clone was counted between two and nine times. This chain connects TRBV6-5 to TRBJ2-7, with a possible D match to TRBD2 (6 bases). The CDR3 runs 13 residues. Germline V gene data show CDR1 as MNHEY and CDR2 as SVGAGI. The ends were cut back, 7 bases at V and 3 bases at J, with 13 bases in the middle. The DNA for the CDR3 is TGTGCCAGCACCTCGACCGGGGGCTACGAGCAGTACTTC. It specifies CASTSTGGYEQYF.

The sample holds a few counts of this clone. The chain carries TRBV12-3 or TRBV12-4 and TRBJ1-5; no firm D call. The ends were cut back, 4 bases at V and 7 bases at J, with 8 bases in the middle. The CDR3 contains 12 residues. CDR3 nucleotide sequence: TGTGCCAGCAGTTCGGAGAGGCAGCCCCAGCATTTT. It codes for CASSSERQPQHF.

J is TRBJ2-2 and V is TRBV11-2, with a possible D match to TRBD2 (6 bases). Per germline, CDR1 SGHAT and CDR2 FQNNGV. The V and J ends lost 4 bases and 7 bases respectively, with 13 bases between them. This CDR3 contains 14 residues. The CDR3: CASSSTGRDGELFF. CDR3 in DNA: TGTGCCAGCAGCTCCACCGGGCGGGACGGGGAGCTGTTTTTT.

About this clone itself: Other DNA sequences within the sample encode an identical CDR3. This CDR3 reads CASSPRGDQPQHF. CDR3 coding DNA: TGTGCCAGCTCACCACGAGGAGATCAGCCCCAGCATTTT. This chain links TRBV18 with TRBJ1-5; D not certain. The germline CDR1 and CDR2 sequences are KGHSH and LQKENI. Trimming took off 1 base at V and 5 bases at J, with 6 bases between the two ends. The CDR3 is made up of 13 amino acids.

The chain joins TRBV6-5 to TRBJ2-1; TRBD1 agrees at 12 bases. The V gene end was trimmed by 6 bases and the J gene end by 6 bases; junction bases not matched to a gene: 6. Germline values: CDR1 MNHEY, CDR2 SVGAGI. The CDR3 runs to 15 residues. This CDR3 is CASRLRDRGRNEQFF. As DNA, the CDR3 is TGTGCCAGCAGGCTCCGGGACAGGGGGCGCAATGAGCAGTTCTTC.

The rearrangement links TRBV18 to TRBJ1-2, with 7 bases identical to TRBD1. The CDR3 sequence is 16 residues long. Germline V gene data show CDR1 as KGHSH and CDR2 as LQKENI. The ends lost 0 bases at V and 4 bases at J; junction bases unmatched: 8. The CDR3 nucleotides are TGTGCCAGCTCACCACCGAGACAGGGCCCGCTCTATGGCTACACCTTC. This encodes CASSPPRQGPLYGYTF.

The gene calls are TRBV6-5 and TRBJ1-4, with 7 bases aligning to TRBD1. The germline V gene has CDR1 MNHEY and CDR2 SVGAGI. Trimming at V came to 6 bases and at J to 7 bases, leaving 5 bases not matched to a gene. The CDR3 sequence is 13 residues long. The CDR3 region is CASRTGTSEKLFF. The CDR3 bases are TGTGCCAGCAGGACAGGGACGAGTGAAAAACTGTTTTTT.

This chain links TRBV5-6 with TRBJ2-5, with D perhaps matching TRBD2 (5 bases). CDR1 is SGHDT, CDR2 YYEEEE, per germline. V gave up 4 bases and J gave up 5 bases, with 21 bases separating them. This CDR3 contains 16 residues. The CDR3 DNA reads as TGTGCCAGCAGCCCCAACGGCGGGCTAGCCGGGGAGACCCAGTACTTC. As protein: CASSPNGGLAGETQYF.

The chain is built from TRBV5-4 and TRBJ1-4, with D perhaps matching TRBD1 (5 bases). The CDR3 consists of 15 residues. CDR1 is SGHNT and CDR2 is YYREEE in the germline V gene (reference sequence). Trimming stripped 4 bases from V and 7 bases from J, with 17 bases between. CDR3 residues: CASSTRQGPGEKLFF. DNA of the CDR3: TGTGCCAGCAGCACCCGGCAGGGCCCAGGTGAAAAACTGTTTTTT.

The genes are TRBV5-4 and TRBJ2-1, with a weak D call TRBD2 (5 bases). CDR1 is SGHNT and CDR2 is YYREEE in the germline V gene (reference sequence). The CDR3 sequence is 16 residues long. Trimming left V 4 bases short and J 3 bases short, with 17 bases between. CDR3 amino acids: CASSVGGDALYNEQFF. The DNA of the CDR3 is TGTGCCAGCAGCGTCGGAGGAGACGCTCTCTACAATGAGCAGTTCTTC.

This sequence joins TRBV5-1 and TRBJ2-7; 10 bases fit TRBD1. CDR1 SGHRS and CDR2 YFSETQ come from the germline V gene. This CDR3 spans 15 amino acids. V was clipped by 4 bases and J by 1 base; unmatched bases: 5. CDR3 sequence (DNA): TGCGCCAGCAGCAGGGGGACAGGGGCTTCCTACGAGCAGTACTTC. Translation: CASSRGTGASYEQYF.

This chain links TRBV27 with TRBJ1-2; TRBD1 matches 9 bases. With V trimmed by 4 bases and J by 2 bases, 8 bases remained unmatched. CDR1 is MNHEY and CDR2 is SMNVEV in the germline V gene (reference sequence). The CDR3 runs 16 residues. Here the CDR3 DNA reads TGTGCCAGCAGTTCCAGCCGGGGACAGGGAAACTATGGCTACACCTTC. It specifies CASSSSRGQGNYGYTF.

The rearrangement joins TRBV6-6 to TRBJ1-5; 7 nucleotides match TRBD1. The CDR3 is 14 amino acids. The germline gives CDR1 MNHNY, CDR2 SVGAGI (reference sequence). V shed 6 bases and J 5 bases; nucleotides not matched to a gene: 7. The CDR3 DNA is TGTGCCAGCAGCCGGGACAGCCCGGATCAGCCCCAGCATTTT. Translated, it gives CASSRDSPDQPQHF.

This sequence joins TRBV19 and TRBJ1-5, with a possible D match to TRBD1 (5 bases). The CDR3 spans 15 residues. V was trimmed by 4 bases and J by 4 bases, leaving 14 bases between them. Germline V lookup: CDR1 LNHDA, CDR2 SQIVND (reference sequence). For the CDR3, the DNA is TGTGCCAGTAGTACGACAGTGGTTCAAAATCAGCCCCAGCATTTT. It codes for CASSTTVVQNQPQHF.

This chain uses TRBV11-2 with TRBJ2-7; 8 nucleotides match TRBD1. CDR3 length: 15 amino acids. J gave up 7 bases and V 9 bases, and 17 bases lay outside the gene matches. Germline values: CDR1 SGHAT, CDR2 FQNNGV. The CDR3 DNA sequence: TGTGCCAGTCAAACGGCAGGGGGCTTTACGGGGGAGCAGTACTTC. As protein: CASQTAGGFTGEQYF.